Detailed here is one TCR beta chain. Its antigen is still unknown. These data come from a study of blood T cells in healthy people across ages. Study observations and caveats: Both higher diversity and more naive CD4+ cells marked long-lived donors when set against aged donors. A strong correlation was found between TCR beta diversity and the percentage of naive T cells.

Total RNA amounts of at least 6 micrograms were extracted per sample. A sample-barcoded 5' primer and a J-beta primer mix were used in a second PCR of about 6 to 12 cycles. Each CDR3 protein is one row after TCRdb ran MiXCR on the 5' RACE reads. In the table there are under 2,000,000 distinct CDR3 sequences, around half of which are singletons. V lost 4 bases and J lost 4, with 14 bases in between. There are 14 residues in the CDR3. Looked up from germline, CDR1 is SEHNR and CDR2 is FQNEAQ (reference sequence). The material sequenced was blood. The TCR comes from a woman in her forties in good health. The J gene is TRBJ2-7, the V gene TRBV7-9, with D possibly being TRBD2 (6 bases). For the CDR3, the DNA is TGTGCCAGCAGCTCCGAATTGGGGGGTTACGAGCAGTACTTC. It encodes CASSSELGGYEQYF.